This TCR beta chain was identified during a study of cytomegalovirus exposure and HLA in healthy donors. Study at large: T cells numbering around 190 million yielded around 120 million unique TCR beta sequences in an earlier analysis. HLA-typed donors were the source of roughly 85 million unique TCRs held in an early data release.

Amplification used 60 Vbeta primers and 13 Jbeta primers. Measured with immunoSEQ multiplex PCR; TCRdb has only the in-frame clones, and not every one. This sample's clone table lists around 50,000 clones. General observations from the study: In an earlier analysis, about 87% or about 30%: the productive usage of most TCR beta V segments.

Points on this clone: Antigen specificity is unknown.

The length of the CDR3 is 15 residues. V lost 7 bases to trimming and J lost 4 bases; unmatched junction nucleotides: 9. The germline CDR1 and CDR2 sequences are MNHEY and SVGAGI. V is TRBV6-5 and J is TRBJ2-3; 9 bases are a match to TRBD1. The receptor comes from a woman in her 50s in good health and CMV-seropositive. Sequenced sample: PBMCs. The CDR3 DNA sequence: TGTGCCAGCACTACTCCGGGACAGGGCGCAGATACGCAGTATTTT. The encoded protein is CASTTPGQGADTQYF.